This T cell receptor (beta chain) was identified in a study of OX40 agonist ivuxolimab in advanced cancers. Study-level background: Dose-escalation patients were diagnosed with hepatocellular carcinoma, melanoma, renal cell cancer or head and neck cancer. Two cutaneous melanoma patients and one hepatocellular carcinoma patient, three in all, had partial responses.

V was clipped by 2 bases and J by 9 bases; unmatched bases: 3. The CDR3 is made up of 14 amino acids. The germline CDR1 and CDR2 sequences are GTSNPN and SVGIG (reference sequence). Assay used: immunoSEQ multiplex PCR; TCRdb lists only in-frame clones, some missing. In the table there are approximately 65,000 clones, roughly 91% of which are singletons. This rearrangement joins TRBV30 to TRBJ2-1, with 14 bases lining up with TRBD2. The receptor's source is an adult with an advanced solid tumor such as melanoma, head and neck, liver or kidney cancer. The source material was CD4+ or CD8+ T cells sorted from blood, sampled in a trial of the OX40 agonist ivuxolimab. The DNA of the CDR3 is TGTGCCTGGAGTCTCGGGACTAGCGGGGGTGAGCAGTTCTTC. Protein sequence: CAWSLGTSGGEQFF.